The rows below give T cell receptor beta chains drawn from one sample of a study of early T cells in non-severe SARS-CoV-2 infection. TCRdb processed the 5' RACE reads anew with MiXCR; each CDR3 protein has one entry. The sample comprises approximately 58,000 distinct CDR3 sequences, about 9.9% of which are singletons, and 10% rests with the top ten. The sample comprised whole blood. The origin of the receptors is an adult who was a healthcare worker with PCR-confirmed SARS-CoV-2 infection or an uninfected control (not recorded which). The conserved cysteine and the conserved F or W are not part of the CDR3 here. Fields, in order: D gene, J gene, clone size, V gene, CDR3 protein. The D gene is left open where the match is weak. Part of the rows lack a size; the others show once, few, many or a class for expanded clones.

D gene: TRBD1; J gene: TRBJ2-1; clone size: many; V gene: TRBV11-2; CDR3 protein: ASSPRTGGYNEQF
D gene: TRBD1; J gene: TRBJ1-5; clone size: many; V gene: TRBV6-6; CDR3 protein: ASRRQGNQPQH
D gene: -; J gene: TRBJ2-7; clone size: -; V gene: TRBV3-1; CDR3 protein: ASSHLTYEQY
D gene: -; J gene: TRBJ1-1; clone size: few; V gene: TRBV4-2; CDR3 protein: ASSLPGLEAF
D gene: TRBD2; J gene: TRBJ2-1; clone size: few; V gene: TRBV5-4; CDR3 protein: ASSLGGAGGLNEQF
D gene: -; J gene: TRBJ2-7; clone size: few; V gene: TRBV19; CDR3 protein: ASSIEGGLAFYEQY
D gene: -; J gene: TRBJ2-7; clone size: many; V gene: TRBV30; CDR3 protein: AWKQRSLYEQY
D gene: -; J gene: TRBJ2-3; clone size: -; V gene: TRBV20-1; CDR3 protein: SAVGLDSTDTQY
D gene: TRBD2; J gene: TRBJ2-7; clone size: few; V gene: TRBV6-6; CDR3 protein: ASKGGSGAEQY
D gene: TRBD2; J gene: TRBJ2-1; clone size: few; V gene: TRBV19; CDR3 protein: ASSLTSGRVGNEQF
D gene: TRBD2; J gene: TRBJ2-3; clone size: -; V gene: TRBV7-8; CDR3 protein: ASSLLAGGPPDTQY
D gene: -; J gene: TRBJ1-1; clone size: -; V gene: TRBV9; CDR3 protein: ASSVEGTPHAF
D gene: TRBD1; J gene: TRBJ2-6; clone size: -; V gene: TRBV5-1; CDR3 protein: ASSSGQGSGANVLT
D gene: -; J gene: TRBJ1-2; clone size: few; V gene: TRBV3-1; CDR3 protein: ASSRTTGLAKGYT
D gene: -; J gene: TRBJ1-2; clone size: many; V gene: TRBV27; CDR3 protein: ATGKGVGGYT
D gene: -; J gene: TRBJ1-5; clone size: few; V gene: TRBV19; CDR3 protein: ASSTRNDYSNQPQH
D gene: -; J gene: TRBJ2-5; clone size: few; V gene: TRBV20-1; CDR3 protein: SAMALGETQY
D gene: TRBD1; J gene: TRBJ1-5; clone size: few; V gene: TRBV29-1; CDR3 protein: SVGQGANQPQH
D gene: TRBD1; J gene: TRBJ2-2; clone size: -; V gene: TRBV7-3; CDR3 protein: ASSLTPGQGSGELF
D gene: TRBD1; J gene: TRBJ2-3; clone size: many; V gene: TRBV28; CDR3 protein: ASSSSGTGMDTQY
D gene: -; J gene: TRBJ1-6; clone size: many; V gene: TRBV20-1; CDR3 protein: SAVPGRVPFGSPLH
D gene: -; J gene: TRBJ1-1; clone size: few; V gene: TRBV3-1; CDR3 protein: ASSQGGSGTEAF
D gene: -; J gene: TRBJ2-7; clone size: -; V gene: TRBV24-1; CDR3 protein: ATSRGATYEQY
D gene: -; J gene: TRBJ2-7; clone size: many; V gene: TRBV7-6; CDR3 protein: ASSFNEGTYEQY
D gene: -; J gene: TRBJ2-1; clone size: few; V gene: TRBV12-3/TRBV12-4; CDR3 protein: ASSVVSGSYNEQF
D gene: -; J gene: TRBJ2-3; clone size: -; V gene: TRBV9; CDR3 protein: ASSVRTPIFGTQY
D gene: TRBD1; J gene: TRBJ2-7; clone size: -; V gene: TRBV5-1; CDR3 protein: ASSSPGQNYEQY
D gene: TRBD1; J gene: TRBJ2-2; clone size: many; V gene: TRBV5-4; CDR3 protein: ASSHRDRENGELF
D gene: -; J gene: TRBJ2-5; clone size: many; V gene: TRBV6-5; CDR3 protein: ACARANQETQY
D gene: TRBD1; J gene: TRBJ2-7; clone size: -; V gene: TRBV12-3/TRBV12-4; CDR3 protein: ASIPFGQGGCEQY
D gene: -; J gene: TRBJ1-5; clone size: -; V gene: TRBV29-1; CDR3 protein: SAGGTSNQPQH
D gene: -; J gene: TRBJ1-3; clone size: -; V gene: TRBV5-1; CDR3 protein: ASSPSSRNTIY